The T cell receptor (beta chain) described here comes from a study of metastatic and nonmetastatic thyroid tumors. Across the whole study: Repertoires were compared across blood and tumor or nodule tissue from malignant and benign thyroid patients. Study outcomes and limitations: Across blood and tumor, TCR beta diversity in malignant thyroid tumors was reportedly significantly higher than in benign nodules.

On this clone: Its antigen is not known.

Original methodology: Clinicopathological groups supplied CDR3 differences that were used to build a distant-metastasis classifier for papillary thyroid cancer. TCRdb re-called the PCR reads with MiXCR. The V and J calls follow TCRdb's processing rather than the paper's. The table lists 35,000 to 50,000 clones, around 17% of them singletons. V lost 1 base and J lost 6, with 19 bases in between. The germline CDR1 and CDR2 sequences are LNHNV and YYDKDF (reference sequence). This CDR3 spans 16 amino acids. No treatment of any kind had been given to any patient before thyroid surgery. The sample was tumor tissue. The chain carries TRBV15 and TRBJ2-7; D remains unclear. The receptor comes from a female donor with papillary thyroid cancer or a benign thyroid nodule (not recorded which). Some clones in this sample may be carry-over from other donors' samples. CDR3 residues: CATSRVTVTKAFEQYF. CDR3 sequence (DNA): TGTGCCACCAGCAGAGTAACCGTGACAAAGGCCTTCGAGCAGTACTTC.